This T cell receptor beta chain was found in a study of cytomegalovirus exposure and HLA in healthy donors. It was healthy bone marrow donors who served as donors. Nominally healthy donors provided the samples, though records likely missed some immune exposures. 13 Jbeta primers and 60 Vbeta primers were used for the PCR. Produced via immunoSEQ multiplex PCR; TCRdb's table is partial and in-frame only. The data show about 130,000 clones, 80% seen once. The germline V gene encodes CDR1 SGDLS and CDR2 YYNGEE. With 0 bases removed from V and 7 bases from J, the gap between germline ends came to 7 bases. This CDR3 spans 13 amino acids.

The chain combines TRBV9 with TRBJ2-2; tentatively, D is TRBD1 (5 bases). This clonotype originated in a man in his thirties or forties in good health and CMV-seropositive. Sequencing was performed on PBMCs. This chain's CDR3 is CASSVVGHGELFF. For the CDR3, the DNA is TGTGCCAGCAGCGTAGTAGGACACGGGGAGCTGTTTTTT.